Following are 19 T cell receptor beta chains from one sample sequenced in a study of blood T cells in healthy people across ages (dated by TCRdb to 2014 to 2015). To prepare the library, 5' RACE was applied. Sequencing used an Illumina HiSeq 2500. The second PCR ran for about 6 to 12 cycles and used a J-beta primer mix along with a sample-barcoded 5' primer. The raw public reads went through TCRdb reprocessing: fastp at Q25, MiXCR clone calling, in-frame beta chains kept. CDR3 protein sequences are deduplicated, and each keeps its most common genes and DNA. The sample records hundreds of thousands of distinct CDR3 sequences, 45% to 50% of which are singletons. The ten biggest clones cover 13% of the sample. The sample was blood. The receptors stem from a man aged 25-40 years in good health.

This clonotype appeared once. The chain has TRBV5-1 and TRBJ2-7; the match to TRBD2 covers 7 bases. The J call may be wrong; the DNA end is better matched by TRBJ2-5. The germline V gene encodes CDR1 SGHRS and CDR2 YFSETQ. This CDR3 has 15 amino acids. CDR3 sequence reads: CASSFDSGRWETQYF. The CDR3 nucleotides are TGCGCCAGCAGCTTCGATAGCGGGCGATGGGAGACCCAGTACTTC.

The chain combines TRBV18 with TRBJ1-5; D gene ambiguous. The germline V gene encodes CDR1 KGHSH and CDR2 LQKENI. The CDR3 totals 14 residues. V dropped 4 bases and J dropped 0 bases, with 7 bases sitting between them. CDR3 nucleotides: TGTGCCAGCTCACGGGAGCATAGCAATCAGCCCCAGCATTTT. Its protein is CASSREHSNQPQHF. Full variable domain (rest looked up from reference TRBV18 and TRBJ1-5): NAGVMQNPRHLVRRRGQEARLRCSPMKGHSHVYWYRQLPEEGLKFMVYLQKENIIDESGMPKERFSAEFPKEGPSILRIQQVVRGDSAAYFCASSREHSNQPQHFGDGTRLSIL.

This clonotype occurred many times. The CDR3 nucleotides read TGTGCCAGCAGCTTAGACGGGGGCGGCGGGGATACGCAGTATTTT. Translated: CASSLDGGGGDTQYF. The rearrangement joins TRBV11-2 to TRBJ2-3; D is tentatively TRBD1 or TRBD2 (6 bases each). Germline CDR1 is SGHAT and CDR2 is FQNNGV. The V and J ends lost 0 bases and 6 bases respectively, with 13 bases between them. The length of the CDR3 is 15 residues.

The chain's CDR3 is CASSQDSQYDLEQFF. Here the CDR3 DNA reads TGCGCCAGCAGCCAAGATTCTCAATACGATTTGGAGCAGTTCTTC. V and J are TRBV4-3 and TRBJ2-1; no reliable D call. Germline V gives CDR1 LGHNA, CDR2 YSLEER. V lost 0 bases to trimming and J lost 10 bases, with 16 bases between them. The CDR3 spans 15 residues.

The V and J genes are TRBV3-1 and TRBJ2-5, with 9 bases aligning to TRBD2. The V gene end was trimmed by 0 bases and the J gene end by 9 bases; junction bases not matched to a gene: 11. Germline lookup yields CDR1 LGHDT and CDR2 YNNKEL (reference sequence). This CDR3 comprises 16 residues. CDR3 region: CASSQDLTSGSASQYF. CDR3 nucleotide sequence: TGTGCCAGCAGCCAAGATCTCACTAGCGGGTCGGCCTCCCAGTACTTC.

This clonotype was counted between two and nine times. CDR3 sequence (DNA): TGTGCCAGCAGCCGGGGGTGGCAGCAAGACAATGAGCAGTTCTTC. Translating it yields CASSRGWQQDNEQFF. The V gene is TRBV7-9, the J gene TRBJ2-1, with TRBD2 as a possible D gene (6 bases). V lost 5 bases and J lost 5, with 16 bases in between. Germline CDR1 reads SEHNR; CDR2 reads FQNEAQ (reference sequence). This CDR3 spans 15 amino acids.

This clonotype was picked up a small number of times. The V call is TRBV2, the J call TRBJ2-4; 7 nucleotides agree with TRBD1. The last part of the DNA fits TRBJ2-7 better; the J call may be wrong. CDR3 size: 13 residues. CDR1 and CDR2 (germline): SNHLY, FYNNEI. This chain's CDR3 is CASKGDSPYEQYF. For the CDR3, the DNA is TGTGCCAGCAAGGGGGACAGCCCTTACGAGCAGTACTTC.

The rearrangement uses TRBV7-9 and TRBJ2-7, with 7 bases matching TRBD1. The CDR3 has 17 amino acids. The junction had 8 bases not matched to a gene; V was cut back by 0 bases and J by 0 bases. Per the germline V gene, CDR1 is SEHNR and CDR2 is FQNEAQ (reference sequence). The CDR3 region is CASSLARDRANSYEQYF. The DNA for the CDR3 is TGTGCCAGCAGCTTAGCTCGAGACAGGGCGAACTCCTACGAGCAGTACTTC. The variable domain in full, completed from reference TRBV7-9 and TRBJ2-7, reads DTGVSQNPRHKITKRGQNVTFRCDPISEHNRLYWYRQTLGQGPEFLTYFQNEAQLEKSRLLSDRFSAERPKGSFSTLEIQRTEQGDSAMYLCASSLARDRANSYEQYFGPGTRLTVT.

This clonotype was observed a single time. The chain joins TRBV9 to TRBJ2-5; 10 bases fit TRBD2. Trimming took 0 bases from V and 11 from J; bases not matched to a gene: 7. The CDR3 runs to 14 residues. Germline V CDR1 and CDR2: SGDLS, YYNGEE. The CDR3 loop reads CASSVDGLAGEQYF. Written as DNA, the CDR3 is TGTGCCAGCAGCGTAGATGGGCTAGCGGGGGAGCAGTACTTC.

The CDR3 DNA reads TGTGCCAGCAGCTCCCCGACTGAGAGCTCCTACAATGAGCAGTTCTTC. It is translated as CASSSPTESSYNEQFF. V usage is TRBV5-5 and J usage is TRBJ2-1; D not certain. This CDR3 is built from 16 residues. V was trimmed by 3 bases and J by 0 bases, leaving 13 bases between them. Germline CDR1 SGHKS, CDR2 YYEKEE (reference sequence).

This clonotype was detected only a few times. The chain employs TRBV29-1 and TRBJ2-7; D perhaps matches TRBD1 (5 bases). Germline V gene sequence: CDR1 SQVTM, CDR2 ANQGSEA. The CDR3 is made up of 13 amino acids. Trimming took off 3 bases at V and 3 bases at J, with 12 bases between the two ends. The CDR3 bases are TGCAGCGTTGAGGTCGCAGGGTTCTACGAGCAGTACTTC. Translation gives CSVEVAGFYEQYF.

The chain uses TRBV9 and TRBJ2-3; the D is unclear. Looked up from germline, CDR1 is SGDLS and CDR2 is YYNGEE. The CDR3 consists of 14 residues. V shed 1 base and J shed 1 base, with 7 bases lying between them. The DNA for the CDR3 is TGTGCCAGCAGCGTAACCCCTGGCACAGATACGCAGTATTTT. It is translated as CASSVTPGTDTQYF.

This clonotype was picked up a small number of times. This rearrangement joins TRBV27 to TRBJ2-3; TRBD2 matches 13 bases. CDR1 and CDR2 (germline): MNHEY, SMNVEV (reference sequence). There are 17 residues in the CDR3. The J segment lost 4 bases and the V segment lost 1 base, leaving 5 bases of the junction unmatched. The CDR3 DNA follows: TGTGCCAGCAGTTTATTACTAGCGGGGGGGCCTCCAGATACGCAGTATTTT. Its protein product is CASSLLLAGGPPDTQYF.

A few counts support this clonotype. The chain couples TRBV12-3 or TRBV12-4 to TRBJ1-2; a weak D match, TRBD1 (6 bases). V was cut by 3 bases and J by 2 bases, with 16 bases left in between. The CDR3 covers 16 residues. The CDR3 DNA is TGTGCCAGCAGTTTCCCATCCGGGACACTCAACTATGGCTACACCTTC. Translation gives CASSFPSGTLNYGYTF.

This clonotype was observed a handful of times. The chain employs TRBV5-1 and TRBJ2-3; TRBD1 matches at 9 bases. Unmatched junction bases numbered 6, after V lost 1 base and J lost 0 bases. The germline V gene has CDR1 SGHRS and CDR2 YFSETQ. The CDR3 runs 17 residues. CDR3 nucleotides: TGCGCCAGCAGCTTGTCGTGGACAGGGGCAAGCACAGATACGCAGTATTTT. Translated, it gives CASSLSWTGASTDTQYF.

In its sample, this clonotype was seen many times. The chain combines TRBV20-1 with TRBJ2-1; D may be TRBD1 or TRBD2 (5 bases each). The ends were cut back, 0 bases at V and 6 bases at J, with 12 bases in the middle. Germline CDR1 DFQATT, CDR2 SNEGSKA (reference sequence). The length of the CDR3 is 14 residues. The CDR3 DNA reads TGCAGTGCTAGAGAGGGGGAAGCGAGCAATGAGCAGTTCTTC. Amino acid sequence: CSAREGEASNEQFF.

This clonotype was counted only a few times. V usage is TRBV4-3 and J usage is TRBJ1-1; 8 positions agree with TRBD1. The germline CDR1 and CDR2 sequences are LGHNA and YSLEER. This CDR3 is built from 14 residues. With 0 bases clipped from V and 11 bases from J, the junction kept 8 bases outside the gene matches. CDR3 DNA: TGCGCCAGCAGCCAAGACGGGACAGGCGGTTCGGCTTTCTTT. It specifies CASSQDGTGGSAFF.

CDR3 protein: CASSEDSGNVDTQYF. The CDR3 nucleotides are TGTGCCAGCAGTGAAGACAGCGGGAACGTAGATACGCAGTATTTT. V gene TRBV25-1 combines with J gene TRBJ2-3; TRBD2 matches 7 bases. The CDR3 consists of 15 residues. CDR1 and CDR2 from the germline V gene are MGHDK and SYGVNS. V lost 2 bases, J lost 5 bases, and 7 bases stayed unmatched.

The sample holds many counts of this clonotype. The gene calls are TRBV20-1 and TRBJ2-1, with a tentative D call TRBD2 (7 bases). Trimming pared 0 bases from V and 7 bases from J, leaving 16 bases between. Germline CDR1 and CDR2: DFQATT and SNEGSKA (reference sequence). This CDR3 region has 15 residues. The CDR3 DNA sequence: TGCAGTGCTAGAGATGGGGAGGGGGGGTCGAATGAGCAGTTCTTC. It translates to CSARDGEGGSNEQFF.